The 19 T cell receptor beta chains in this list originate from one sample, sequenced in a study of beta chain features in type 1 diabetes (dated by TCRdb to about 2018). Library construction relied on the immunoSEQ multiplex PCR assay. All of the isolated RNA was reverse transcribed with the High Capacity cDNA Reverse Transcription Kit, so expressed TCRB transcripts were sequenced. The clones in this table, taken by TCRdb from immuneACCESS, are in-frame only. Not every clone is retained; where verified, under half of the shortfall comes from an unresolved V gene, and the cause of the rest is unknown. The table for this sample lists 500,000 to 700,000 clones; less than 20% of them were counted only once. The ten most abundant clones make up approximately 0.099% of the sample. Material: naive CD4+ T cells from blood. The cell subset or site label here, explained by the study, means: true naive CD4+ T cells. These receptors all stem from a young man in good health.

This clone came up a few times. This chain uses TRBV23-1 with TRBJ1-5, with D maybe TRBD1 (5 bases). TRBV23-1 is labeled an ORF, and its function is uncertain. The V end lost 5 bases, the J end lost 4 bases, and 18 bases lay between the germline ends. This CDR3 has 16 residues. Here the CDR3 DNA reads TGCGCCAGCAGTTCCCCCGGGACTGAAGGGAATCAGCCCCAGCATTTT. Its translation is CASSSPGTEGNQPQHF.

J is TRBJ1-1 and V is TRBV7-2; 7 bases fit TRBD1. The CDR3 consists of 14 residues. V lost 6 bases, J lost 5 bases, and 9 bases stayed unmatched. Germline V gene lookup returns CDR1 SGHTA and CDR2 FQGNSA. CDR3 protein: CASRRDSWGTEAFF. DNA for the CDR3: TGTGCCAGCAGACGGGACAGCTGGGGGACTGAAGCTTTCTTT.

The genes are TRBV7-9 and TRBJ1-4, with 9 bases identical to TRBD1. Germline V CDR1 and CDR2: SEHNR, FQNEAQ (reference sequence). The CDR3 loop spans 16 amino acids. V gave up 5 bases and J gave up 6 bases; unmatched junction bases: 10. The CDR3: CASSLRTGGADEKLFF. CDR3 bases: TGTGCCAGCAGCCTGAGAACAGGGGGCGCGGATGAAAAACTGTTTTTT.

This clone was counted a few times. The DNA for the CDR3 is TGTGCCAGCAGCCAAGTAGGCGGGAACGCGGGCTATGGCTACACCTTC. This translates into CASSQVGGNAGYGYTF. This chain connects TRBV14 to TRBJ1-2; D is uncertain. The ends were cut back, 1 base at V and 4 bases at J, with 16 bases in the middle. The CDR3 is 16 residues long. Germline-derived CDR1 and CDR2 are SGHDN and FVKESK.

This clone was counted between two and nine times. V usage is TRBV25-1 and J usage is TRBJ1-5; a possible D gene is TRBD1 (5 bases). The CDR3 loop spans 13 amino acids. With 4 bases removed from V and 3 bases from J, the gap between germline ends came to 7 bases. CDR1 is MGHDK and CDR2 is SYGVNS in the germline V gene. CDR3 nucleotide sequence: TGTGCCAGCAGTGCAGGGCACAATCAGCCCCAGCATTTT. Residues: CASSAGHNQPQHF.

This clone was seen only a few times. This chain uses TRBV4-3 with TRBJ1-5, with a weak D call TRBD1 (5 bases). The CDR3 is 17 residues long. Trimming pared 0 bases from V and 3 bases from J, leaving 15 bases between. Germline lookup yields CDR1 LGHNA and CDR2 YSLEER. The CDR3 nucleotides are TGCGCCAGCAGCCAAGAACGTTGGCAGGGAAACAATCAGCCCCAGCATTTT. This gives the protein CASSQERWQGNNQPQHF.

This clone was seen a handful of times. The chain combines TRBV5-8 with TRBJ2-5; unclear D gene. The germline gives CDR1 SGHTS, CDR2 YDEGEE. The CDR3 runs to 15 residues. The ends were cut back, 1 base at V and 5 bases at J, with 15 bases in the middle. CDR3 DNA sequence: TGTGCCAGCAGCTTGAGGGTCATCGGGTGGGAGACCCAGTACTTC. Encoded protein: CASSLRVIGWETQYF.

The chain is built from TRBV15 and TRBJ2-3; either TRBD1 or TRBD2 may fit D (5 bases each). CDR1 and CDR2 from the germline V gene are LNHNV and YYDKDF (reference sequence). Trimming took off 4 bases at V and 1 base at J, with 12 bases between the two ends. The CDR3 loop spans 15 amino acids. Here the CDR3 reads CATSNRGRGTDTQYF. The DNA for the CDR3 is TGTGCCACCAGCAACCGGGGCAGGGGCACAGATACGCAGTATTTT.

The genes are TRBV7-2 and TRBJ1-6; 9 bases fit TRBD1. There are 15 residues in the CDR3. V was pared by 1 base and J by 6 bases, with 1 base of the junction left unmatched. The germline V gene encodes CDR1 SGHTA and CDR2 FQGNSA. CDR3 DNA: TGTGCCAGCAGCTTAGGGGACAGGGTTAATTCACCCCTCCACTTT. The encoded protein is CASSLGDRVNSPLHF. Using reference TRBV7-2 and TRBJ1-6 for the parts outside the CDR3, the full variable domain is GAGVSQSPSNKVTEKGKDVELRCDPISGHTALYWYRQSLGQGLEFLIYFQGNSAPDKSGLPSDRFSAERTGGSVSTLTIQRTQQEDSAVYLCASSLGDRVNSPLHFGNGTRLTVT.

The rearrangement uses TRBV19 and TRBJ2-5; D is tentatively TRBD1 or TRBD2 (5 bases each). V was cut by 5 bases and J by 9 bases, with 16 bases left in between. The CDR3 consists of 13 residues. CDR1 is LNHDA and CDR2 is SQIVND in the germline V gene (reference sequence). The CDR3 DNA follows: TGTGCCAGTAGTGCCGGCGCCCTGGGGGCCCAGTACTTC. This gives the protein CASSAGALGAQYF.

The chain has TRBV2 and TRBJ2-5; 15 bases agree with TRBD2. The CDR3 runs 18 residues. The J segment lost 5 bases and the V segment lost 6 bases, leaving 13 bases of the junction unmatched. CDR1 and CDR2 from the germline V gene are SNHLY and FYNNEI. The CDR3 sequence: CASSGPGLAGGRMETQYF. The DNA for the CDR3 is TGTGCCAGCAGCGGACCGGGACTAGCGGGGGGCCGAATGGAGACCCAGTACTTC.

This clone was counted a few times. The chain links TRBV25-1 to TRBJ2-7, with 8 bases fitting TRBD2. This CDR3 is 14 amino acids long. V lost 6 bases to trimming and J lost 6 bases; unmatched junction nucleotides: 10. Per the germline V gene, CDR1 is MGHDK and CDR2 is SYGVNS. CDR3 sequence (DNA): TGTGCCAGCAGCCTAGCGGGTAGGGCGGGCGAGCAGTACTTC. It specifies CASSLAGRAGEQYF.

This clone showed up just a few times. The rearrangement uses TRBV5-1 and TRBJ2-1; D perhaps matches TRBD2 (5 bases). This CDR3 comprises 12 residues. From germline, CDR1 is SGHRS and CDR2 YFSETQ. The V and J ends lost 2 bases and 9 bases respectively, with 9 bases between them. CDR3 protein: CASSLASSEQFF. CDR3 coding DNA: TGCGCCAGCAGCTTAGCTAGCAGTGAGCAGTTCTTC. Full variable domain (rest looked up from reference TRBV5-1 and TRBJ2-1): KAGVTQTPRYLIKTRGQQVTLSCSPISGHRSVSWYQQTPGQGLQFLFEYFSETQRNKGNFPGRFSGRQFSNSRSEMNVSTLELGDSALYLCASSLASSEQFFGPGTRLTVL.

The chain carries TRBV10-2 and TRBJ1-5; no firm D call. Germline CDR1 WSHSY, CDR2 SAAADI. Trimming cost V 0 bases and J 0 bases, with 6 bases left between them. This CDR3 has 15 residues. The CDR3 DNA reads TGCGCCAGCAGTGAGTCGTCATATAGCAATCAGCCCCAGCATTTT. As protein: CASSESSYSNQPQHF.

This chain uses TRBV10-3 with TRBJ2-7; 10 bases align to TRBD1. The V gene end was trimmed by 7 bases and the J gene end by 2 bases; junction bases not matched to a gene: 5. This CDR3 region has 14 residues. Germline-derived CDR1 and CDR2 are ENHRY and SYGVKD. CDR3 DNA sequence: TGTGCCATCAAAAAGACAGGGGGCCCCTACGAGCAGTACTTC. Protein: CAIKKTGGPYEQYF.

The chain is built from TRBV9 and TRBJ1-6; TRBD1 matches at 9 bases. J gave up 14 bases and V 3 bases, and 9 bases lay outside the gene matches. The CDR3 runs to 14 residues. In germline, CDR1 is SGDLS, CDR2 YYNGEE. CDR3 sequence: CASSGGQGFSTLHF. In DNA form, the CDR3 reads TGTGCCAGCAGCGGAGGACAGGGGTTCTCCACCCTCCACTTT.

The rearrangement links TRBV18 to TRBJ2-7; no definite D call. The CDR3 runs to 15 residues. CDR1 and CDR2 from the germline V gene are KGHSH and LQKENI. Trimming removed 3 bases at V and 6 bases at J, with 18 bases between. CDR3 coding DNA: TGTGCCAGCTCACCTACCATCTCCGTGCAGGTCGAGCAGTACTTC. Amino acids: CASSPTISVQVEQYF.

This clone appeared a few times. The rearrangement uses TRBV18 and TRBJ2-5, with 7 bases aligning to TRBD1. The V gene's germline CDR1 is KGHSH and CDR2 LQKENI. V gave up 9 bases and J gave up 1 base; unmatched junction bases: 5. CDR3 size: 13 residues. CDR3 residues: CASATGFQETQYF. The CDR3 nucleotides read TGTGCCAGTGCGACAGGGTTCCAAGAGACCCAGTACTTC.

V usage is TRBV9 and J usage is TRBJ2-5, with 8 nucleotides matching TRBD2. V trimming: 1 base; J trimming: 2 bases; junction bases outside the gene matches: 10. The CDR3 runs 17 residues. The germline gives CDR1 SGDLS, CDR2 YYNGEE. The CDR3 spells CASSVLEAVAGQETQYF. The DNA of the CDR3 is TGTGCCAGCAGCGTACTGGAGGCAGTAGCGGGACAAGAGACCCAGTACTTC.